This is a list of T cell receptor beta chains from one sample in a study of T-cell memory formation after mild COVID-19. One entry per CDR3 protein results from TCRdb running MiXCR on the 5' RACE reads. The sample shows 110,000 or so distinct CDR3 sequences, 22% of them seen only once. Sequencing used PBMCs or a T cell subset sorted from them (not recorded which). The source is a man between 18 and 35 years old who had mild COVID-19 (a few samples of this study predate the infection). Cell type and time point are not known. CDR3s include the opening cysteine and the closing phenylalanine or tryptophan. A D gene is named only where the DNA matches it firmly. For some rows the clone size is stated as once, few or many, or as a class when expanded; others skip it.

J: TRBJ2-7; size: NA; V: TRBV29-1; D: TRBD1; DNA: TGCAGCGTTGATAATTCCCGCCAAGGGACAGGGACCTACGAGCAGTACTTC; CDR3: CSVDNSRQGTGTYEQYF
J: TRBJ2-7; size: NA; V: TRBV12-3/TRBV12-4; D: TRBD2; DNA: TGTGCCAGCAGTTTTGGTCAAGCGGGGGGGATCTACGAGCAGTACTTC; CDR3: CASSFGQAGGIYEQYF
J: TRBJ2-7; size: NA; V: TRBV12-3/TRBV12-4; D: NA; DNA: TGTGCCAGCAGCCAGTTACGGTACGAGCAGTACTTC; CDR3: CASSQLRYEQYF
J: TRBJ2-4; size: NA; V: TRBV4-2; D: TRBD1; DNA: TGTGCCAGCAGCCATTCGACAGGGATCAAAAACATTCAGTACTTC; CDR3: CASSHSTGIKNIQYF
J: TRBJ2-1; size: NA; V: TRBV4-3; D: NA; DNA: TGCGCCAGCAGCCAAGTCTGGGGATACAATGAGCAGTTCTTC; CDR3: CASSQVWGYNEQFF
J: TRBJ2-1; size: few; V: TRBV7-6; D: TRBD2; DNA: TGTGCCAGCAGCTTACGAGCGGGGTCCTACAATGAGCAGTTCTTC; CDR3: CASSLRAGSYNEQFF
J: TRBJ1-2; size: NA; V: TRBV4-3; D: TRBD1; DNA: TGCGCCAGCAGCCACCGACAGGGAGGGGATTATGGCTACACCTTC; CDR3: CASSHRQGGDYGYTF
J: TRBJ2-5; size: few; V: TRBV11-2; D: NA; DNA: TGTGCCAGCAGCTTAGGTACAGGGAAAAGGGAGACCCAGTACTTC; CDR3: CASSLGTGKRETQYF
J: TRBJ2-1; size: NA; V: TRBV9; D: TRBD2; DNA: TGTGCCAGCAATCAGGGAGGGGTCAATGAGCAGTTCTTC; CDR3: CASNQGGVNEQFF
J: TRBJ2-1; size: few; V: TRBV2; D: NA; DNA: TGTGCCAGCAGGAGCGAGCGAGGGGCAATCAACAATGAGCAGTTCTTC; CDR3: CASRSERGAINNEQFF
J: TRBJ2-3; size: few; V: TRBV4-1; D: TRBD2; DNA: TGCGCCAGCACAGATATTAGCGGGGGGTCAGATACGCAGTATTTT; CDR3: CASTDISGGSDTQYF
J: TRBJ1-5; size: NA; V: TRBV6-2/TRBV6-3; D: TRBD1; DNA: TGTGCCAGCAAAGGATGGACAGGGGAAGCTCAGCCCCAGCATTTT; CDR3: CASKGWTGEAQPQHF
J: TRBJ2-2; size: many; V: TRBV29-1; D: NA; DNA: TGCAGCGTTGAAGCACCAGGGGAGCTGTTTTTT; CDR3: CSVEAPGELFF
J: TRBJ2-5; size: NA; V: TRBV6-1; D: NA; DNA: TGTGCCAGCAGTGAAGAGGCTGGGGTGGTGACCCAGTACTTC; CDR3: CASSEEAGVVTQYF
J: TRBJ1-1; size: few; V: TRBV6-1; D: NA; DNA: TGTGCCAGCAGTAACGGACAGATTGAAGCTTTCTTT; CDR3: CASSNGQIEAFF
J: TRBJ2-2; size: few; V: TRBV11-2; D: TRBD1; DNA: TGTGCCAGCAGCTGGACAGGGAGTTACACCGGGGAGCTGTTTTTT; CDR3: CASSWTGSYTGELFF
J: TRBJ2-2; size: NA; V: TRBV4-1; D: NA; DNA: TGCGCCAGCAGCCAAGGGGCAGGGGGGCTCGGGGAGCTGTTTTTT; CDR3: CASSQGAGGLGELFF
J: TRBJ2-1; size: few; V: TRBV10-2; D: TRBD2; DNA: TGCGCCAGCACGGGGACTAGCGGGGGCGGCAATGAGCAGTTCTTC; CDR3: CASTGTSGGGNEQFF
J: TRBJ1-1; size: few; V: TRBV3-1; D: NA; DNA: TGTGCCAGCAGCCAAGGGACCGCAAACACTGAAGCTTTCTTT; CDR3: CASSQGTANTEAFF
J: TRBJ2-7; size: few; V: TRBV6-2/TRBV6-3; D: NA; DNA: TGTGCCAGCAGTCACGGCAACGAGCAGTACTTC; CDR3: CASSHGNEQYF
J: TRBJ2-2; size: NA; V: TRBV15; D: NA; DNA: TGTGCCACCAGCGCGCGGACAGTGCACACCGGGGAGCTGTTTTTT; CDR3: CATSARTVHTGELFF
J: TRBJ2-1; size: many; V: TRBV5-1; D: TRBD1; DNA: TGCGCCAGCAGCTTGAGCAGGGGGCCCTACAATGAGCAGTTCTTC; CDR3: CASSLSRGPYNEQFF
J: TRBJ1-2; size: NA; V: TRBV28; D: NA; DNA: TGTGCCAGCAGTAACCTGATCGGCTATGGCTACACCTTC; CDR3: CASSNLIGYGYTF
J: TRBJ2-7; size: few; V: TRBV4-1; D: NA; DNA: TGCGCCAGCAGCCAAGATCCAGAAAGGGCCCCCTACGAGCAGTACTTC; CDR3: CASSQDPERAPYEQYF
J: TRBJ2-5; size: few; V: TRBV29-1; D: TRBD2; DNA: TGCAGCGTCGGCGCGGGGGGGCGAAGTGAGGAGACCCAGTACTTC; CDR3: CSVGAGGRSEETQYF
J: TRBJ2-1; size: few; V: TRBV7-9; D: TRBD1; DNA: TGTGCCACTGACGGAGGGGACAGGGGGCCGAATGAGCAGTTCTTC; CDR3: CATDGGDRGPNEQFF
J: TRBJ2-3; size: NA; V: TRBV7-9; D: NA; DNA: TGTGCCAGCAGCGGACAGATGAATACGCAGTATTTT; CDR3: CASSGQMNTQYF
J: TRBJ2-5; size: NA; V: TRBV15; D: TRBD2; DNA: TGTGCCACCAGCAGACACCAACATGCGGGGGAAGAGACCCAGTACTTC; CDR3: CATSRHQHAGEETQYF
J: TRBJ1-1; size: NA; V: TRBV3-1; D: TRBD1; DNA: TGTGCCAGCACCCTGACAGGGCGGGACACTGAAGCTTTCTTT; CDR3: CASTLTGRDTEAFF